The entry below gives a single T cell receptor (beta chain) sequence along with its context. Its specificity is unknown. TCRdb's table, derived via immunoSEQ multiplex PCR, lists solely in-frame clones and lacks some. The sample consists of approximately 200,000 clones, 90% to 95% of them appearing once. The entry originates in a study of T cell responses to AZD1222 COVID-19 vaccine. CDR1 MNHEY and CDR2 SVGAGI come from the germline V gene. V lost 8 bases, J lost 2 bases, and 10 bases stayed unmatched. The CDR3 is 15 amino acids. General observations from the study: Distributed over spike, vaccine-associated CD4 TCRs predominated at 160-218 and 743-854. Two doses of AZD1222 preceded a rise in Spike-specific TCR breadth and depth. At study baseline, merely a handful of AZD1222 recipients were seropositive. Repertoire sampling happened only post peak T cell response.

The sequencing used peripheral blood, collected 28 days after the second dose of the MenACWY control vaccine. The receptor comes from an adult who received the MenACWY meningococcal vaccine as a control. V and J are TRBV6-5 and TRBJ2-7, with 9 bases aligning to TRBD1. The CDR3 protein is CASQGRDRAPYEQYF. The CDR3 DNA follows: TGTGCCAGCCAAGGCCGGGACAGGGCGCCCTACGAGCAGTACTTC.